The clone carrying this T cell receptor beta chain was seen at least ten times. Its antigen is still unknown. The data were obtained in a study of T cells in Graves' hyperthyroidism and ophthalmopathy. Overall study findings and caveats: Using 13 V-J features, a model discriminated ophthalmopathy from stable hyperthyroidism.

The CDR3 sequence is 14 residues long. CDR1 is MNHEY and CDR2 is SMNVEV in the germline V gene (reference sequence). V gave up 0 bases and J gave up 8 bases, with 13 bases separating them. Amplification yielded TCR beta CDR3 regions, with RNA transcripts as the source. Initially, a first-round RT-PCR of the TCR CDR3 employed the HTBI primer set. TCRdb reprocessed the multiplex PCR reads via MiXCR and lists one record per CDR3 protein. The table shows about 480,000 distinct CDR3 sequences, with approximately 14% occurring only once. The receptor was derived from a woman in her late teens or twenties with Graves' hyperthyroidism. This chain joins TRBV27 and TRBJ1-2; a possible D gene is TRBD1 (5 bases). The sequenced sample consisted of blood. The CDR3 DNA reads as TGTGCCAGCAGTTTATCGAAGCGGGGCGTGGGCTACACCTTC. This translates into CASSLSKRGVGYTF.